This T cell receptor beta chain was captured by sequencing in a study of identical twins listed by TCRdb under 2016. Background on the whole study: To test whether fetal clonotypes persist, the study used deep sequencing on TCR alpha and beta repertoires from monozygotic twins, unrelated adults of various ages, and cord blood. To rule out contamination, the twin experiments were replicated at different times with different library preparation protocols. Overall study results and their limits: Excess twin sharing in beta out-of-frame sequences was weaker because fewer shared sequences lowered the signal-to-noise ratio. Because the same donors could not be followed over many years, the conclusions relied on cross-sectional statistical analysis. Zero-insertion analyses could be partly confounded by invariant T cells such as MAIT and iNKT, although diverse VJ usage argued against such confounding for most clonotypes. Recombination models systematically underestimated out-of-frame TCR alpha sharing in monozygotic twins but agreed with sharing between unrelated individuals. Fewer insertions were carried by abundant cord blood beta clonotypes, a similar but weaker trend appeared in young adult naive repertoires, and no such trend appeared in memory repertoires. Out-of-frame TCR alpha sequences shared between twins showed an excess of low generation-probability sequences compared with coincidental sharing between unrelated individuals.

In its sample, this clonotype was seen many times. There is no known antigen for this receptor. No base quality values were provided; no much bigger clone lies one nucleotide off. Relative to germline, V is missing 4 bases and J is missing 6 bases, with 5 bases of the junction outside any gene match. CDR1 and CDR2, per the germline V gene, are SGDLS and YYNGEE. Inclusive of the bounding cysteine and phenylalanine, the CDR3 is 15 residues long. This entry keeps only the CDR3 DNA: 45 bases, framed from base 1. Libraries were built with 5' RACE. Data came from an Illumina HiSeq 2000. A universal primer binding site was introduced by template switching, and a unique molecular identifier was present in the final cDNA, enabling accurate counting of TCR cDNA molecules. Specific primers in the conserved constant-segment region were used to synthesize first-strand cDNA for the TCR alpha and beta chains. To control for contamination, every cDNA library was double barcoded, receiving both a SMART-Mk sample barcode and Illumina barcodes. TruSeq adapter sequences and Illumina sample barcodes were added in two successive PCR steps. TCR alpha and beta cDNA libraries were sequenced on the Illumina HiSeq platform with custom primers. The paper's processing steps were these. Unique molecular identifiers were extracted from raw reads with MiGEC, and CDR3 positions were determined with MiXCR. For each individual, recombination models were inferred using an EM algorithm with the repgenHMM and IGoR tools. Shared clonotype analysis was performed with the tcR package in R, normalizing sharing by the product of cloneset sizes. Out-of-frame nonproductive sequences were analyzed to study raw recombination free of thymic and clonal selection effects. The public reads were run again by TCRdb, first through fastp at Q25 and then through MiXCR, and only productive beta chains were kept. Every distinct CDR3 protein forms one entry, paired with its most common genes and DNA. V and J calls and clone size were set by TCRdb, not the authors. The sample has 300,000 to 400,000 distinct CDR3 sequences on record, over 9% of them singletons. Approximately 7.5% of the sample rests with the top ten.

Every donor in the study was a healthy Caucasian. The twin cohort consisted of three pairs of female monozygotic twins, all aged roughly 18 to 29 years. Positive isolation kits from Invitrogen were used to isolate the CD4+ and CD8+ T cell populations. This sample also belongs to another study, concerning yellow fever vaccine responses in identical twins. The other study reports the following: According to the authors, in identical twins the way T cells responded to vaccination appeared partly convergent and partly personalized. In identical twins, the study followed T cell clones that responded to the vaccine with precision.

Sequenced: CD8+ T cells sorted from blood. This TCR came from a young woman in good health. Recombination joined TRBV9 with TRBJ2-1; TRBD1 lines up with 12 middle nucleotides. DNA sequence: TGTGCCAGCAGCTTGGGACAGGGGGCTGGCAATGAGCAGTTCTTC. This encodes CASSLGQGAGNEQFF.